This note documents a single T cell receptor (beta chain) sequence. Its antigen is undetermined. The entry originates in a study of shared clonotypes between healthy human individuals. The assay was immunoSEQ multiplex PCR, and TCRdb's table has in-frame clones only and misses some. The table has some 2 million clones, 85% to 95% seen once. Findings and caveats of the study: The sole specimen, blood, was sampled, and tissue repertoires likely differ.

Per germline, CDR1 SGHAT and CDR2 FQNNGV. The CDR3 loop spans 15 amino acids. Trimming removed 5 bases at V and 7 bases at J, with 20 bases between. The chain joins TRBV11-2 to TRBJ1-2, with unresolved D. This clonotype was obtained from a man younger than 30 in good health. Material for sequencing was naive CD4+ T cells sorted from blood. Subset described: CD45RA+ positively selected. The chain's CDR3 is CASSPDLGSWRGYTF. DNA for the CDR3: TGTGCCAGCAGCCCCGATTTAGGGAGCTGGCGTGGCTACACCTTC.